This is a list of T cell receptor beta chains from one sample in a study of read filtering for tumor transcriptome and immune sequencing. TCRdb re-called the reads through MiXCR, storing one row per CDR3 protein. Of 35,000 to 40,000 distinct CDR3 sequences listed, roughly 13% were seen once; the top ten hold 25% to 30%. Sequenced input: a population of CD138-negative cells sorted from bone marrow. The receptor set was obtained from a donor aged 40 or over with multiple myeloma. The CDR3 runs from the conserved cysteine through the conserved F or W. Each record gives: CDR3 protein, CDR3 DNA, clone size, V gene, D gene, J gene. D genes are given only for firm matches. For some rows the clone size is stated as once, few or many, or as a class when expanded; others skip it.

CDR3: CASRTASYEQYF
DNA: TGTGCCTCCAGGACTGCTTCCTACGAGCAGTACTTC
size: once
V: TRBV28
D: NA
J: TRBJ2-7

CDR3: CSVVTGGDEQYF
DNA: TGCAGCGTTGTGACAGGGGGTGACGAGCAGTACTTC
size: many
V: TRBV29-1
D: TRBD1
J: TRBJ2-7

CDR3: CASRTGTVETQYF
DNA: TGTGCCAGCAGAACAGGGACAGTAGAGACCCAGTACTTC
size: many
V: TRBV12-3/TRBV12-4
D: TRBD1
J: TRBJ2-5

CDR3: CASSPKGLSLSETQYF
DNA: TGTGCCAGCAGCCCTAAGGGACTGTCCTTAAGCGAGACCCAGTACTTC
size: many
V: TRBV7-2
D: NA
J: TRBJ2-5

CDR3: CSVVSGLGEQFF
DNA: TGCAGCGTTGTCTCGGGGCTGGGTGAGCAGTTCTTC
size: NA
V: TRBV29-1
D: NA
J: TRBJ2-1

CDR3: CASSVGRVTGELFF
DNA: TGTGCCAGCAGTGTTGGACGGGTTACCGGGGAGCTGTTTTTT
size: NA
V: TRBV6-1
D: NA
J: TRBJ2-2

CDR3: CASSISAGGSYNEQFF
DNA: TGTGCCAGTAGTATCTCGGCAGGGGGCTCCTACAATGAGCAGTTCTTC
size: many
V: TRBV19
D: TRBD1
J: TRBJ2-1

CDR3: CASYSTNYGYTF
DNA: TGTGCCAGCTACAGTACTAACTATGGCTACACCTTC
size: many
V: TRBV28
D: NA
J: TRBJ1-2

CDR3: CASSLGSRVGQPQHF
DNA: TGTGCCAGCAGCTTAGGAAGCCGGGTGGGCCAGCCCCAGCATTTT
size: few
V: TRBV7-6
D: NA
J: TRBJ1-5

CDR3: CASRGKDRGPYGYTF
DNA: TGTGCCAGCAGGGGAAAGGACAGGGGGCCCTATGGCTACACCTTC
size: few
V: TRBV2
D: TRBD1
J: TRBJ1-2

CDR3: CASSLGQGKYDQYF
DNA: TGTGCCAGCAGTTTGGGACAGGGAAAATACGATCAGTACTTC
size: NA
V: TRBV12-3/TRBV12-4
D: TRBD1
J: TRBJ2-7

CDR3: CASSLLVGRAGVF
DNA: TGTGCCAGCAGCTTATTAGTCGGGAGGGCCGGAGTCTTC
size: many
V: TRBV7-9
D: TRBD2
J: TRBJ2-1

CDR3: CASSLGRVNTEAFF
DNA: TGCGCCAGCAGCTTGGGCAGGGTGAACACTGAAGCTTTCTTT
size: many
V: TRBV5-1
D: NA
J: TRBJ1-1

CDR3: CATSPATSGTGELFF
DNA: TGTGCCACCAGTCCTGCGACTAGCGGCACCGGGGAGCTGTTTTTT
size: NA
V: TRBV24-1
D: TRBD2
J: TRBJ2-2

CDR3: CATSRVRPDTEAFF
DNA: TGTGCCACCAGCAGAGTACGGCCGGACACTGAAGCTTTCTTT
size: medium-sized
V: TRBV15
D: NA
J: TRBJ1-1

CDR3: CASSFSRGTEAFF
DNA: TGTGCCAGCAGCTTTTCGCGGGGCACTGAAGCTTTCTTT
size: many
V: TRBV7-9
D: NA
J: TRBJ1-1

CDR3: CASIPSLAGSYEQYF
DNA: TGTGCCAGCATCCCTAGCCTAGCGGGCTCCTACGAGCAGTACTTC
size: many
V: TRBV28
D: TRBD2
J: TRBJ2-7

CDR3: CASSLGGSSGANVLTF
DNA: TGTGCCAGCAGTTTAGGGGGTAGCTCTGGGGCCAACGTCCTGACTTTC
size: many
V: TRBV28
D: NA
J: TRBJ2-6

CDR3: CASSLIGSGANVLTF
DNA: TGTGCCAGCAGCTTGATCGGCTCTGGGGCCAACGTCCTGACTTTC
size: many
V: TRBV11-3
D: NA
J: TRBJ2-6

CDR3: CASSLAGSGSNEQFF
DNA: TGCGCCAGCAGCTTGGCAGGTAGCGGGAGTAATGAGCAGTTCTTC
size: few
V: TRBV5-1
D: TRBD2
J: TRBJ2-1

CDR3: CASSPTLGRRTNEKLFF
DNA: TGCGCCAGCAGCCCCACGTTGGGCAGGAGAACTAATGAAAAACTGTTTTTT
size: many
V: TRBV5-1
D: NA
J: TRBJ1-4

CDR3: CSARQGQETQYF
DNA: TGCAGTGCCCGGCAAGGGCAAGAGACCCAGTACTTC
size: few
V: TRBV20-1
D: NA
J: TRBJ2-5

CDR3: CASSQEDSFNGNEQFF
DNA: TGTGCCAGCAGCCAAGAGGACAGTTTCAACGGGAATGAGCAGTTCTTC
size: many
V: TRBV4-2
D: NA
J: TRBJ2-1

CDR3: CASSLAGHNEQFF
DNA: TGTGCCAGCAGCTTGGCCGGCCACAATGAGCAGTTCTTC
size: many
V: TRBV7-2
D: NA
J: TRBJ2-1

CDR3: CASSQVSGNTIYF
DNA: TGCGCCAGCAGCCAAGTCTCTGGAAACACCATATATTTT
size: NA
V: TRBV4-3
D: NA
J: TRBJ1-3

CDR3: CSAALSTDTQYF
DNA: TGCAGTGCAGCGCTCTCCACAGATACGCAGTATTTT
size: many
V: TRBV20-1
D: NA
J: TRBJ2-3

CDR3: CSAAGTGVVRDEQYF
DNA: TGCAGTGCTGCCGGGACAGGGGTAGTCCGGGACGAGCAGTACTTC
size: many
V: TRBV20-1
D: TRBD1
J: TRBJ2-7

CDR3: CASSLEQGGLYEQYF
DNA: TGTGCCAGCAGTTTGGAGCAGGGAGGGCTATACGAGCAGTACTTC
size: many
V: TRBV27
D: TRBD2
J: TRBJ2-7

CDR3: CASSLGGTQYF
DNA: TGTGCCAGCAGTTTGGGAGGGACTCAGTACTTC
size: many
V: TRBV28
D: TRBD2
J: TRBJ2-4

CDR3: CSVEALGWNTEAFF
DNA: TGCAGCGTTGAAGCTTTAGGGTGGAACACTGAAGCTTTCTTT
size: many
V: TRBV29-1
D: NA
J: TRBJ1-1

CDR3: CASSLPRRNNEQFF
DNA: TGTGCCAGCAGCCTTCCACGAAGAAACAATGAGCAGTTCTTC
size: many
V: TRBV5-4
D: NA
J: TRBJ2-1

CDR3: CASSPTEAAAIRNEQFF
DNA: TGTGCCAGCAGCCCAACGGAGGCCGCGGCGATTCGCAATGAGCAGTTCTTC
size: many
V: TRBV5-5
D: NA
J: TRBJ2-1

CDR3: CASSLGQSQPQHF
DNA: TGTGCCAGCAGCTTAGGACAAAGTCAGCCCCAGCATTTT
size: many
V: TRBV7-8
D: NA
J: TRBJ1-5

CDR3: CSVGDRGAGEQYF
DNA: TGCAGCGTTGGCGACAGGGGGGCGGGAGAGCAGTACTTC
size: many
V: TRBV29-1
D: TRBD1
J: TRBJ2-7